This is a list of T cell receptor beta chains from one sample in a study of cytomegalovirus exposure and HLA in healthy donors. Profiled with immunoSEQ multiplex PCR; TCRdb holds only in-frame clones, not every one. The table records about 140,000 clones, 75% to 90% of them present only once. The sequenced sample consisted of PBMCs. Receptors originate from a man aged 35-49 years in good health and CMV-seronegative. Both conserved end residues are trimmed from each CDR3.

J gene	V gene	CDR3 protein
TRBJ2-6	TRBV4-3	ASSLQGSGANVLT
TRBJ2-3	TRBV6-6	ASSPGLAGIADTQY
TRBJ2-5	TRBV2	ASSRGGQETQY
TRBJ2-1	TRBV6-5	ASSYPGLPYNEQF
TRBJ2-7	TRBV5-1	ASSLERLTSYEQY
TRBJ2-5	TRBV7-9	ASSLEGTTQY
TRBJ1-2	TRBV27	ASSPDRGVT
TRBJ2-3	TRBV2	AGTGGNTDTQY
TRBJ2-3	TRBV5-1	ASRPYTGSSTDTQY
TRBJ2-2	TRBV7-9	ASSLRDLGGTGELF
TRBJ2-5	TRBV11-2	ASSRTFIETQY
TRBJ2-1	TRBV28	ASSPFGTSATDEQF
TRBJ1-1	TRBV5-4	ASSLPPSGVGTEAF